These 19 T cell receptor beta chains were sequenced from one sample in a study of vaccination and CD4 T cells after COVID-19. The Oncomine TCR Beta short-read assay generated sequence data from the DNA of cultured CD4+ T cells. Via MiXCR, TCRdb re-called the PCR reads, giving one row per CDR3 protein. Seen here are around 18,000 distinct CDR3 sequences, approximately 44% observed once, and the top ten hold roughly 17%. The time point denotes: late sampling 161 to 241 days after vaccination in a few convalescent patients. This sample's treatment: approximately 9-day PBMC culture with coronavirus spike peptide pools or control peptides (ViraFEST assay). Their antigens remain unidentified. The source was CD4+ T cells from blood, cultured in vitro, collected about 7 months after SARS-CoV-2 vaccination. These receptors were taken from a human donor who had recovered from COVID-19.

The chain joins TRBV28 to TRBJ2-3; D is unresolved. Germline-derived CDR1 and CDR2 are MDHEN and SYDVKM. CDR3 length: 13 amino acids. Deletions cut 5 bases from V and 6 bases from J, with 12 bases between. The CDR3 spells CASSTSVGDTQYF. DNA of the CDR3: TGTGCCAGCAGTACCTCAGTGGGGGATACGCAGTATTTT.

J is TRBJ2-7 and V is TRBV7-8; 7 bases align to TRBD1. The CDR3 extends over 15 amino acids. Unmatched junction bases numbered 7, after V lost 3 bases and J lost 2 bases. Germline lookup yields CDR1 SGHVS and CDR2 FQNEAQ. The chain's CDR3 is CASSLFEGAPYEQYF. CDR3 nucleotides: TGTGCCAGCAGCTTGTTTGAGGGGGCACCCTACGAGCAGTACTTC.

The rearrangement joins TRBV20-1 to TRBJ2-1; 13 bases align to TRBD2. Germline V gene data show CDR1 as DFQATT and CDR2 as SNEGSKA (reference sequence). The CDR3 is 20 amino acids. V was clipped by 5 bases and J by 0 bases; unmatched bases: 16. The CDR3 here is CSAEPIGLAGDHFSYNEQFF. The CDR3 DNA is TGCAGTGCTGAACCAATTGGACTAGCGGGAGACCACTTCTCCTACAATGAGCAGTTCTTC.

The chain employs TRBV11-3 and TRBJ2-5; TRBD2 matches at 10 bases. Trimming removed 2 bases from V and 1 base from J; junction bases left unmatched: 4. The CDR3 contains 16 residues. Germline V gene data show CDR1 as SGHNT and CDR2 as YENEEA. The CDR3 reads CASSLRSGRLQETQYF. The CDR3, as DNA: TGTGCCAGCAGCTTACGTAGCGGGAGGCTCCAAGAGACCCAGTACTTC.

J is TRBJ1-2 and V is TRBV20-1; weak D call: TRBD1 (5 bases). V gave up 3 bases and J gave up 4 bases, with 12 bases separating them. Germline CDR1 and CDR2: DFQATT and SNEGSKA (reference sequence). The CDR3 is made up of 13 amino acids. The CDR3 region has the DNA TGCAGTGCTAGGGTGGGGGGAATCTATGGCTACACCTTC. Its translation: CSARVGGIYGYTF.

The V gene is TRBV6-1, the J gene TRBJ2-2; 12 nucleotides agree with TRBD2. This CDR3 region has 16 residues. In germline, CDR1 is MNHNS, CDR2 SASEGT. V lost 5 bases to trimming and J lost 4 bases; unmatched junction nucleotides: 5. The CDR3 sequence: CASSKLAGGGTGELFF. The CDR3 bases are TGTGCCAGCAGTAAACTAGCGGGAGGTGGCACCGGGGAGCTGTTTTTT.

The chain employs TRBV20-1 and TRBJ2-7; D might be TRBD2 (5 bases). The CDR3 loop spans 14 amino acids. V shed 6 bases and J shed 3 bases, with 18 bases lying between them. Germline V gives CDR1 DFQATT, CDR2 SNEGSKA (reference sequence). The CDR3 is CSAGGSSDNYEQYF. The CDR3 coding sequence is TGCAGTGCAGGTGGGAGCTCTGATAACTACGAGCAGTACTTC.

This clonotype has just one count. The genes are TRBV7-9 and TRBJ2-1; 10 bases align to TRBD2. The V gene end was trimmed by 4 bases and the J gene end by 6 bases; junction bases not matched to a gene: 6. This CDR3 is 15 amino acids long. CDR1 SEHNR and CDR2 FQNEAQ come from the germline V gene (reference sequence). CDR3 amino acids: CASSSGTSETNEQFF. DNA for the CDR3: TGTGCCAGCAGCTCCGGGACTAGCGAGACCAATGAGCAGTTCTTC.

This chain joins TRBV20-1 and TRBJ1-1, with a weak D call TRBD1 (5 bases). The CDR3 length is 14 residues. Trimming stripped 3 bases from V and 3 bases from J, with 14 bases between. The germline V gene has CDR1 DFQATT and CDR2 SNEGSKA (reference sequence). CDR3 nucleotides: TGCAGTGCTAGGTTTCCAGGGAAACACACTGAAGCTTTCTTT. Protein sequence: CSARFPGKHTEAFF.

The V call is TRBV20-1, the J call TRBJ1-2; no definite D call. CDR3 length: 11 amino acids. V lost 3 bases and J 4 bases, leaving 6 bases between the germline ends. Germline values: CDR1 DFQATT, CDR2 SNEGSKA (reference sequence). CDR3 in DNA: TGCAGTGCTAGGGGTCCCTATGGCTACACCTTC. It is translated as CSARGPYGYTF.

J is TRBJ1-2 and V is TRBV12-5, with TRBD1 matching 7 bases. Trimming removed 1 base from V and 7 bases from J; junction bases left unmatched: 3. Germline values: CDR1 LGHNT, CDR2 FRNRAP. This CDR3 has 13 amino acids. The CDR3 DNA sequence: TGTGCTAGTGGTTTGGCACAGGGGTCTGGCTACACCTTC. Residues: CASGLAQGSGYTF.

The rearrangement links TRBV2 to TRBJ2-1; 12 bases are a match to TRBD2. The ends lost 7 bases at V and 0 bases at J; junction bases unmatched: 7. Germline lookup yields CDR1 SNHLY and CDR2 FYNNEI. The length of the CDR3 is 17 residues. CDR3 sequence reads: CASKWTSGTGSYNEQFF. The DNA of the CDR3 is TGTGCCAGCAAGTGGACTAGCGGGACGGGCTCCTACAATGAGCAGTTCTTC.

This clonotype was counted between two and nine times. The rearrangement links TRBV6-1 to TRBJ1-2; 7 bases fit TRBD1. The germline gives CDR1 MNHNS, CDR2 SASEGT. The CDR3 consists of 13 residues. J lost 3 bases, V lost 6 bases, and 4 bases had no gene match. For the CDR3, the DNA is TGTGCCAGCAGGACCGGGACAGACTATGGCTACACCTTC. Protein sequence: CASRTGTDYGYTF.

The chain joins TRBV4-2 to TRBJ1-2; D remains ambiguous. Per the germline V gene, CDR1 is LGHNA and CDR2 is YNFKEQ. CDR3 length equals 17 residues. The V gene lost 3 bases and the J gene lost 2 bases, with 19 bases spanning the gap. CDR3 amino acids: CASSQIAGSELNYGYTF. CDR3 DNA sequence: TGTGCCAGCAGCCAGATCGCGGGGTCGGAGCTGAACTATGGCTACACCTTC.

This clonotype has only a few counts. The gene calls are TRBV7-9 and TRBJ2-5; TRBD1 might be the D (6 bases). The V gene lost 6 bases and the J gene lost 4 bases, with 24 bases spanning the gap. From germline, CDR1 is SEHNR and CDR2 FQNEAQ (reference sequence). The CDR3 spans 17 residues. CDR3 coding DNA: TGTGCCAGCAGGCCTAGAATGGGACACCTTCTGGGAGAGACCCAGTACTTC. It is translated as CASRPRMGHLLGETQYF.

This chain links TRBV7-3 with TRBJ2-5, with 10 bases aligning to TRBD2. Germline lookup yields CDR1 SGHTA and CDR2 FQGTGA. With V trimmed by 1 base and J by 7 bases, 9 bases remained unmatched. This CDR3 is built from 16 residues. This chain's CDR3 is CASSLISGGAPGTQYF. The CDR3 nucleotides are TGTGCCAGCAGCTTAATAAGCGGGGGGGCCCCGGGGACCCAGTACTTC.

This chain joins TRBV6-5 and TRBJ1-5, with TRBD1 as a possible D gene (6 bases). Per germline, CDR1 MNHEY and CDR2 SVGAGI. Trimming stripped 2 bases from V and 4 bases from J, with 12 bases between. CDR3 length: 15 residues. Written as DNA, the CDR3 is TGTGCCAGCAGTTACACGGGACATTTAAATCAGCCCCAGCATTTT. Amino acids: CASSYTGHLNQPQHF.

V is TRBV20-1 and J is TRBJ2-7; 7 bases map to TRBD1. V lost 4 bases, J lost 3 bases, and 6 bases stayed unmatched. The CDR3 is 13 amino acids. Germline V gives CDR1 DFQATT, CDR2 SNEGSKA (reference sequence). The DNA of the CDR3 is TGCAGTGCTAACAGGGGTGCTAACTACGAGCAGTACTTC. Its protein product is CSANRGANYEQYF.

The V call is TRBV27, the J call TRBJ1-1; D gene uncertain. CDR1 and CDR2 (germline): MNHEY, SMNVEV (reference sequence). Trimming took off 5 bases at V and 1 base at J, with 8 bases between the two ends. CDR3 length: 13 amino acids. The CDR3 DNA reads TGTGCCAGCAGTCAACTATCGAACACTGAAGCTTTCTTT. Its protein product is CASSQLSNTEAFF.